These 18 T cell receptor beta chains share one sample of origin, sequenced in a study of cytomegalovirus exposure and HLA in healthy donors. 60 Vbeta and 13 Jbeta primers were used in PCR. TCRdb's copy holds only in-frame clones and misses some; the assay was immunoSEQ multiplex PCR. The table lists 95,000 to 100,000 clones, around 73% of them singletons. Sequencing was carried out using PBMCs. Source of these receptors: a woman aged 55-75 years in good health and CMV-seronegative.

J is TRBJ1-1 and V is TRBV10-2, with D unresolved. CDR3 length: 14 amino acids. Germline V gives CDR1 WSHSY, CDR2 SAAADI. The V end was cut by 7 bases, the J end by 6 bases, with 18 bases between. CDR3 nucleotides: TGCGCCAGCAAGTGGGCCGGGAGCAACGCTGAAGCTTTCTTT. Translated, it gives CASKWAGSNAEAFF.

The chain uses TRBV27 and TRBJ1-5, with D possibly matching TRBD1 (6 bases). There are 14 residues in the CDR3. Between the trimmed V and J ends, which lost 5 bases and 10 bases, there was a span of 18 bases. The germline gives CDR1 MNHEY, CDR2 SMNVEV (reference sequence). The CDR3 is CASSPGSQGVPQHF. DNA for the CDR3: TGTGCCAGCAGTCCCGGTTCACAGGGTGTCCCCCAGCATTTT.

This rearrangement joins TRBV5-6 to TRBJ2-5; possible D gene TRBD2, 5 bases. The J call could be wrong; TRBJ2-7 is a better fit for the DNA end. This CDR3 has 14 amino acids. Germline V lookup: CDR1 SGHDT, CDR2 YYEEEE. The CDR3 sequence: CASSFGERSYEQYF. In DNA, the CDR3 is TGTGCCAGCAGCTTCGGGGAGCGCTCCTACGAGCAGTACTTC.

The V gene is TRBV29-1, the J gene TRBJ2-1, with 9 bases matching TRBD1. Trimming cost V 1 base and J 7 bases; bases outside gene matches: 5. The CDR3 totals 14 residues. Germline lookup yields CDR1 SQVTM and CDR2 ANQGSEA. CDR3 residues: CSVEGGTGKNEQFF. CDR3 nucleotide sequence: TGCAGCGTTGAAGGGGGGACAGGGAAGAATGAGCAGTTCTTC.

The CDR3 DNA reads TGTGCCAGCAGTGACCCGGGGAGGGCAGATACGCAGTATTTT. It translates to CASSDPGRADTQYF. This sequence joins TRBV25-1 and TRBJ2-3; the match to TRBD2 covers 7 bases. CDR1 and CDR2 (germline): MGHDK, SYGVNS. There are 14 residues in the CDR3. Unmatched junction bases numbered 4, after V lost 3 bases and J lost 4 bases.

This chain joins TRBV4-3 and TRBJ1-4; D gene unclear. The germline gives CDR1 LGHNA, CDR2 YSLEER. Deletions cut 7 bases from V and 0 bases from J, with 15 bases between. The CDR3 is made up of 16 amino acids. DNA of the CDR3: TGCGCCAGCAAATCCTCCTGGGGAGCAACTAATGAAAAACTGTTTTTT. Protein product: CASKSSWGATNEKLFF.

This clone was seen once. The chain combines TRBV6-5 with TRBJ1-1; 12 bases map to TRBD1. Germline CDR1 and CDR2: MNHEY and SVGAGI. V lost 5 bases, J lost 4 bases, and 2 bases stayed unmatched. The CDR3 loop spans 14 amino acids. Here the CDR3 reads CASSRGQGATEAFF. The CDR3 region has the DNA TGTGCCAGCAGTAGGGGACAGGGGGCCACTGAAGCTTTCTTT.

This chain joins TRBV4-1 and TRBJ2-5, with D unclear. The CDR3 totals 13 residues. The ends were cut back, 2 bases at V and 0 bases at J, with 4 bases in the middle. Germline loops: CDR1 MGHRA, CDR2 YSYEKL. CDR3 in amino acids: CASSQQYQETQYF. The CDR3 DNA follows: TGCGCCAGCAGCCAACAGTACCAAGAGACCCAGTACTTC.

CDR3 nucleotide sequence: TGTGCCAGCAGCTTAGGGGCAGGGTCTGCCTACGAGCAGTACTTC. It codes for CASSLGAGSAYEQYF. This chain joins TRBV7-2 and TRBJ2-7, with D perhaps TRBD1 (5 bases). Trimming cost V 1 base and J 2 bases, with 12 bases left between them. This CDR3 has 15 amino acids. CDR1 and CDR2 (germline): SGHTA, FQGNSA.

The gene calls are TRBV14 and TRBJ1-1; no clear D. Germline lookup yields CDR1 SGHDN and CDR2 FVKESK. Trimming took 0 bases from V and 1 from J, leaving 3 bases between them. The CDR3 is 13 residues long. Here the CDR3 DNA reads TGTGCCAGCAGCCAAGACCAGAACACTGAAGCTTTCTTT. It translates to CASSQDQNTEAFF.

With regard to this clone: Germline is not matched at one junction end, which may reflect a read error. The J gene is TRBJ2-1, the V gene TRBV2, with D possibly being TRBD2 (6 bases). CDR1 is SNHLY, CDR2 FYNNEI, per germline. This CDR3 contains 12 residues. In nucleotides, the CDR3 is TGTGCCAGGAGTGCGGGATGGAATGAGCAGTTCTTC. Its translation: CARSAGWNEQFF. Full variable domain (rest looked up from reference TRBV2 and TRBJ2-1): EPEVTQTPSHQVTQMGQEVILRCVPISNHLYFYWYRQILGQKVEFLVSFYNNEISEKSEIFDDQFSVERPDGSNFTLKIRSTKLEDSAMYFCARSAGWNEQFFGPGTRLTVL.

V and J are TRBV2 and TRBJ2-4, with D unclear. The V end lost 8 bases, the J end lost 5 bases, and 19 bases lay between the germline ends. The CDR3 consists of 15 residues. Germline loops: CDR1 SNHLY, CDR2 FYNNEI. The CDR3 region has the DNA TGTGCCAGCCTTTCCGGGTCCTCTCCCCAAAACATTCAGTACTTC. Residues: CASLSGSSPQNIQYF.

The chain carries TRBV4-3 and TRBJ2-2, with D possibly being TRBD1 (6 bases). This CDR3 is built from 14 residues. V was clipped by 4 bases and J by 5 bases, with 11 bases between them. Germline-derived CDR1 and CDR2 are LGHNA and YSLEER. CDR3 nucleotide sequence: TGCGCCAGCAGCCCAGCAGGGGTAACCGGGGAGCTGTTTTTT. It encodes CASSPAGVTGELFF.

The chain couples TRBV7-9 to TRBJ2-7, with D perhaps TRBD2 (5 bases). Germline-derived CDR1 and CDR2 are SEHNR and FQNEAQ (reference sequence). Between the trimmed V and J ends, which lost 4 bases and 6 bases, there was a span of 13 bases. This CDR3 comprises 13 residues. CDR3 amino acids: CASSSAHGGEQYF. In nucleotides, the CDR3 is TGTGCCAGCAGCTCCGCCCATGGAGGCGAGCAGTACTTC.

The chain recombines TRBV11-2 with TRBJ2-3; 10 bases agree with TRBD2. Germline trimming cut 5 bases from V and 3 bases from J; bases unmatched to any gene: 5. CDR3 length: 15 amino acids. The V gene's germline CDR1 is SGHAT and CDR2 FQNNGV. The CDR3 spells CASSLRTSGTDTQYF. The CDR3 DNA follows: TGTGCCAGCAGCCTCCGGACTAGCGGAACAGATACGCAGTATTTT.

The chain uses TRBV5-4 and TRBJ1-2; the D is unclear. The CDR3 is made up of 13 amino acids. The germline gives CDR1 SGHNT, CDR2 YYREEE (reference sequence). The V end lost 0 bases, the J end lost 6 bases, and 9 bases lay between the germline ends. The DNA of the CDR3 is TGTGCCAGCAGCTTGGTCGGGTACAATGGCTACACCTTC. Translated, it gives CASSLVGYNGYTF.

This chain links TRBV18 with TRBJ1-4, with a possible D match to TRBD1 (5 bases). This CDR3 is built from 17 residues. V lost 3 bases and J 8 bases, leaving 22 bases between the germline ends. CDR1 and CDR2 from the germline V gene are KGHSH and LQKENI. The CDR3: CASSPLSSTGGYEKLFF. The CDR3 DNA follows: TGTGCCAGCTCACCTCTTTCGTCAACGGGGGGATACGAAAAACTGTTTTTT.

The chain employs TRBV6-1 and TRBJ2-7; no clear D gene. In germline, CDR1 is MNHNS, CDR2 SASEGT. V lost 1 base and J lost 7, with 14 bases in between. The CDR3 runs 14 residues. For the CDR3, the DNA is TGTGCCAGCAGTGAAGAGTATACAGATCGGGAGCAGTACTTC. Protein sequence: CASSEEYTDREQYF.